What follows are 2 T cell receptor beta chains derived from one specimen sequenced in a study of T-cell reconstitution after alpha-beta-depleted transplantation in children. As it was prepared, the TCRbeta library received unique molecular identifiers. TCRdb itself ran the PCR reads through MiXCR, one entry per CDR3 protein. The sample lists about 400,000 distinct CDR3 sequences, roughly 22% occurring once. Sequences were derived from PBMCs from the stem cell graft donor, sampled from the stem cell graft. All receptors come from a human donor who donated a stem cell graft to a child with acute myeloid leukemia.

The rearrangement links TRBV12-3 or TRBV12-4 to TRBJ1-1; no firm D call. The CDR3 length is 13 residues. With 6 bases removed from V and 3 bases from J, the gap between germline ends came to 11 bases. The CDR3 nucleotides read TGTGCCAGCAGCCGAGCACGGTACACTGAAGCTTTCTTT. As protein: CASSRARYTEAFF.

In its sample, this clonotype was seen a few times. This sequence joins TRBV12-3 or TRBV12-4 and TRBJ2-7; perhaps TRBD1 as D (5 bases). V shed 0 bases and J shed 1 base, with 10 bases lying between them. The CDR3 contains 15 residues. CDR3 nucleotide sequence: TGTGCCAGCAGTTTAGCTATTGGACATTCCTACGAGCAGTACTTC. Translating gives CASSLAIGHSYEQYF.